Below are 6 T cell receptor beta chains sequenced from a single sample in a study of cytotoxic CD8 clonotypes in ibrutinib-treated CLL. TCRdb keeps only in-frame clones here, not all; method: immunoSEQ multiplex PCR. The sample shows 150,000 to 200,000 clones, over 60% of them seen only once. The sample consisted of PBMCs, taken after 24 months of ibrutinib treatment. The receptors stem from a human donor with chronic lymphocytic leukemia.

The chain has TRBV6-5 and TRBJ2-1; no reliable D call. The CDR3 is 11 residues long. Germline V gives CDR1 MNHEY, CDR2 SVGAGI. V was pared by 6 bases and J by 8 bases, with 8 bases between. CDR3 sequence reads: CASSPHYEQFF. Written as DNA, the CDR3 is TGTGCCAGCAGCCCTCACTATGAGCAGTTCTTC.

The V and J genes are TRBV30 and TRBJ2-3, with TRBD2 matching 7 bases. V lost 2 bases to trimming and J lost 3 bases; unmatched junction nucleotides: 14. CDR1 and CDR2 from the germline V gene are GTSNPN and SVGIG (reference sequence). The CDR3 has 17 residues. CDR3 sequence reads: CAWSTYGGWRETDTQYF. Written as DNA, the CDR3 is TGTGCCTGGAGTACCTACGGGGGATGGCGGGAGACAGATACGCAGTATTTT.

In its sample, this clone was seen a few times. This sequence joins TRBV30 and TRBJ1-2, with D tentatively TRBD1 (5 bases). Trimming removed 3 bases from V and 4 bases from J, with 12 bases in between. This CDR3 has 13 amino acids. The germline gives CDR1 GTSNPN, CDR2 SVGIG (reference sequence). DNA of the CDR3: TGTGCCTGGAGGGGGCTGTCCCGCTATGGCTACACCTTC. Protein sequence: CAWRGLSRYGYTF.

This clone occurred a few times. The CDR3 coding sequence is TGTGCCGCCGCGGCGACAGGGGAATATGGCTACACCTTC. It encodes CAAAATGEYGYTF. The genes are TRBV28 and TRBJ1-2; 8 bases are shared with TRBD1. V trimming: 11 bases; J trimming: 5 bases; junction bases outside the gene matches: 10. CDR3 size: 13 residues. Looked up from germline, CDR1 is MDHEN and CDR2 is SYDVKM.

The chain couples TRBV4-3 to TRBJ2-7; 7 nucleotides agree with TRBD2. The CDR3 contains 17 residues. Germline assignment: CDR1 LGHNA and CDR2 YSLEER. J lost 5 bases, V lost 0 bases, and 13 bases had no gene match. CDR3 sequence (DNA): TGCGCCAGCAGCCAAGATCGGTCGGGGGAGGGCCTGGACGAGCAGTACTTC. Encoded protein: CASSQDRSGEGLDEQYF.

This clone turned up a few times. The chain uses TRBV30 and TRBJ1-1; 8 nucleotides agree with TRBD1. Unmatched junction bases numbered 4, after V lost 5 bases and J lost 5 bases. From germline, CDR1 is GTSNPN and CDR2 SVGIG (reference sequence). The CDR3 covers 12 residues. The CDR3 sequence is CAWGQGGTEAFF. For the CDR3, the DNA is TGTGCCTGGGGACAGGGTGGGACTGAAGCTTTCTTT.